The entry that follows covers one T cell receptor (beta chain) sequence. What it recognizes is unknown. V lost 5 bases to trimming and J lost 7 bases, with 30 bases between them. The CDR3 has 17 amino acids. Germline assignment: CDR1 SQVTM and CDR2 ANQGSEA. The data were obtained in a study of shared clonotypes between healthy human individuals. General study points: Sampling was confined to blood; repertoires within tissues likely differ.

Clones were sequenced by immunoSEQ multiplex PCR, and TCRdb holds only the in-frame ones, with some missing. Of around 700,000 clones listed, 92% are singletons. CD45RO-negative, CCR7-selected cells formed the naive CD8 fraction, which excluded terminally differentiated effector memory CD45RA+ cells. Caucasian adults residing in Nashville, Tennessee made up all the donors. The chain carries TRBV29-1 and TRBJ2-7, with a tentative D call TRBD1 (9 bases). The specimen was naive CD8+ T cells sorted from blood. This clonotype was sampled from a man aged 25-40 years in good health. The CDR3, as DNA: TGCAGCGTTTCGGACAGGGGTGCGGGAGGACGGCTTTGGGAGCAGTACTTC. Translation gives CSVSDRGAGGRLWEQYF.